The 11 T cell receptor beta chains below come from one sample, sequenced in a study of PD-1 blockade in classical Hodgkin lymphoma (dated by TCRdb to the early 2020s). Library construction relied on the immunoSEQ multiplex PCR assay. The table was pulled from immuneACCESS by TCRdb, which kept in-frame rearrangements only. Such tables lose some clones; where checked, under half of the loss comes from unresolved V genes, and the rest has no known cause. Within this sample are tens of thousands of clones, with more than 60% of them counted one time only. The ten largest clones represent approximately 16% of the sample. The time point label for this specimen denotes: cycle 2 day 1 (C2D1) of nivolumab. Every trial patient had relapsed after autologous stem cell transplantation, and cohorts A, B and C differed in prior brentuximab vedotin exposure. The specimen comprised peripheral blood mononuclear cells (PBMCs), sampled before the second cycle of nivolumab. The source of these receptors is a human donor with classical Hodgkin lymphoma.

This sequence joins TRBV7-8 and TRBJ1-1, with D unclear. Germline V gene data show CDR1 as SGHVS and CDR2 as FQNEAQ. This CDR3 is 12 amino acids long. V dropped 5 bases and J dropped 1 base, with 5 bases sitting between them. The CDR3 region is CASSTTNTEAFF. CDR3 bases: TGTGCCAGCAGCACAACGAACACTGAAGCTTTCTTT.

The chain links TRBV28 to TRBJ2-3, with 12 nucleotides matching TRBD2. The CDR3 has 18 amino acids. Germline V gives CDR1 MDHEN, CDR2 SYDVKM. V trimming: 5 bases; J trimming: 0 bases; junction bases outside the gene matches: 9. Here the CDR3 reads CASSLGLAGVISTDTQYF. In DNA form, the CDR3 reads TGTGCCAGCAGTCTGGGACTAGCGGGCGTAATAAGCACAGATACGCAGTATTTT.

The chain combines TRBV28 with TRBJ2-3; 13 nucleotides match TRBD2. Germline CDR1 is MDHEN and CDR2 is SYDVKM. This CDR3 comprises 17 residues. Trimming at V came to 6 bases and at J to 5 bases, leaving 11 bases not matched to a gene. The CDR3 protein is CASSTDFGLAGVDTQYF. CDR3 DNA sequence: TGTGCCAGCAGCACAGACTTTGGACTAGCGGGGGTAGATACGCAGTATTTT.

This chain joins TRBV11-3 and TRBJ2-1; the D is unclear. CDR3 length: 14 amino acids. The V and J ends lost 3 bases and 4 bases respectively, with 10 bases between them. Germline V gene lookup returns CDR1 SGHNT and CDR2 YENEEA. CDR3 sequence (DNA): TGTGCCAGCAGCTTCGAGGTGGCATACAATGAGCAGTTCTTC. Protein: CASSFEVAYNEQFF.

This clone was seen just once. This chain joins TRBV19 and TRBJ2-2; 9 nucleotides match TRBD2. The CDR3 runs 16 residues. The V gene's germline CDR1 is LNHDA and CDR2 SQIVND (reference sequence). Trimming at V came to 6 bases and at J to 7 bases, leaving 12 bases not matched to a gene. The CDR3 is CASSPQGGGASGELFF. DNA of the CDR3: TGTGCCAGTAGCCCTCAGGGCGGGGGGGCGAGCGGGGAGCTGTTTTTT.

The chain employs TRBV15 and TRBJ2-5, with D possibly being TRBD1 (6 bases). The CDR3 totals 16 residues. With 1 base removed from V and 3 bases from J, the gap between germline ends came to 15 bases. Germline assignment: CDR1 LNHNV and CDR2 YYDKDF (reference sequence). The CDR3 DNA reads as TGTGCCACCAGCAGAGGAACAGGGAAGAAGGAAGAGACCCAGTACTTC. This sequence encodes CATSRGTGKKEETQYF.

The chain uses TRBV18 and TRBJ2-7, with 7 nucleotides matching TRBD1. There are 15 residues in the CDR3. The V gene end was trimmed by 3 bases and the J gene end by 3 bases; junction bases not matched to a gene: 8. Germline-derived CDR1 and CDR2 are KGHSH and LQKENI. In DNA, the CDR3 is TGTGCCAGCTCACCGCTCCCCGGGACAGTCTACGAGCAGTACTTC. Amino acids: CASSPLPGTVYEQYF. The full variable domain, in which reference TRBV18 and TRBJ2-7 provide the parts outside the CDR3, is NAGVMQNPRHLVRRRGQEARLRCSPMKGHSHVYWYRQLPEEGLKFMVYLQKENIIDESGMPKERFSAEFPKEGPSILRIQQVVRGDSAAYFCASSPLPGTVYEQYFGPGTRLTVT.

The chain couples TRBV4-1 to TRBJ1-2, with no clear D. The CDR3 is 15 residues long. From germline, CDR1 is MGHRA and CDR2 YSYEKL. The ends were cut back, 1 base at V and 8 bases at J, with 17 bases in the middle. The CDR3 DNA is TGCGCCAGCAGCCAAGCGGGAACCCCTTCGAGGGGCTACACCTTC. Its translation is CASSQAGTPSRGYTF.

The chain combines TRBV6-6 with TRBJ1-5, with D unresolved. Trimming took 4 bases from V and 4 from J, leaving 8 bases between them. This CDR3 region has 13 residues. The germline gives CDR1 MNHNY, CDR2 SVGAGI (reference sequence). CDR3 bases: TGTGCCAGCAGTTTTTTAGAGAATCAGCCCCAGCATTTT. It is translated as CASSFLENQPQHF.

The chain is built from TRBV28 and TRBJ1-5; D gene unclear. This CDR3 has 12 residues. The germline V and J ends were trimmed by 4 bases and 11 bases, with 12 bases remaining between them. Germline V lookup: CDR1 MDHEN, CDR2 SYDVKM. The CDR3 loop is CASSSPGMAQHF. CDR3 DNA sequence: TGTGCCAGCAGTTCCCCGGGAATGGCCCAGCATTTT.

This clone is categorized as medium-sized. This sequence joins TRBV5-1 and TRBJ2-5; TRBD1 matches 7 bases. Germline assignment: CDR1 SGHRS and CDR2 YFSETQ. This CDR3 is built from 14 residues. V shed 4 bases, J shed 4 bases, and the junction held 7 bases outside the gene matches. CDR3 DNA sequence: TGCGCCAGCAGCATATACAGGGGATCAGAGACCCAGTACTTC. This encodes CASSIYRGSETQYF.